This entry features one TCR beta chain sequence. This sample was included in a study of CD8 T cells in Susac syndrome. Random hexamers were used to reverse transcribe roughly 0.5 to 1 ug of RNA. Amplification of TCR beta CDR3 across 54 Vbeta and 13 Jbeta was performed with immunoSEQ multiplex PCR. TCRdb reanalysed the immunoSEQ multiplex PCR reads using MiXCR and keeps one entry per CDR3 protein. The table has 150,000 to 200,000 distinct CDR3 sequences, about 95% seen once. TEMRA cells were enriched by FACS, while CD8+ and CD4+ T cells were obtained through a negative isolation that was performed magnetically. The germline gives CDR1 MGHDK, CDR2 SYGVNS. The ends were cut back, 0 bases at V and 3 bases at J, with 6 bases in the middle. The CDR3 has 14 residues.

The sequencing sample was made of CD4+ T cells from PBMCs. The J gene is TRBJ1-5, the V gene TRBV25-1, with D unclear. The TCR was taken from a human donor in good health. The CDR3 nucleotides are TGTGCCAGCAGTGAATATTCGGCCAATCAGCCCCAGCATTTT. Protein sequence: CASSEYSANQPQHF.